This T cell receptor (beta chain) was recovered during a study of shared clonotypes between healthy human individuals. Positive CCR7 selection of CD45RO-negative cells yielded the naive CD8 cells, and terminally differentiated effector memory CD45RA+ cells were excluded. Note on this clone: The sample contains more than one DNA sequence encoding this CDR3.

V lost 0 bases to trimming and J lost 3 bases, with 7 bases between them. The CDR3 has 14 amino acids. In germline, CDR1 is SGDLS, CDR2 YYNGEE. Some clones are missing from TCRdb's copy, which holds only in-frame ones; the method was immunoSEQ multiplex PCR. The repertoire holds about 2 million clones, approximately 94% seen once, with roughly 1.2% in the top ten. The clonotype comes from a man between 18 and 35 years old in good health. This chain uses TRBV9 with TRBJ1-5; perhaps TRBD1 as D (5 bases). Source material: naive CD8+ T cells sorted from blood. The CDR3 loop is CASSVGGINQPQHF. CDR3 in DNA: TGTGCCAGCAGCGTAGGGGGGATCAATCAGCCCCAGCATTTT.